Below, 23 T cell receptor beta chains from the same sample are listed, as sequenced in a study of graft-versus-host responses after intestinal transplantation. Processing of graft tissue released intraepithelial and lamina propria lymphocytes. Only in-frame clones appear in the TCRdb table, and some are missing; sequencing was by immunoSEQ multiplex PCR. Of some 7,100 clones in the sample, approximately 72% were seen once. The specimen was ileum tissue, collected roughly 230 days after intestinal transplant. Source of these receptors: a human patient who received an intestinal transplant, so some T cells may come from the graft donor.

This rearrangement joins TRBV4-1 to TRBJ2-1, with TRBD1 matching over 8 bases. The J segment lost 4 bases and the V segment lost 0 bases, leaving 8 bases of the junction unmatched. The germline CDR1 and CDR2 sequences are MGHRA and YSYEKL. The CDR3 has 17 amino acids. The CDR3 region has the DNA TGCGCCAGCAGCCAAGACTCCCGTGACAGGGGATACAATGAGCAGTTCTTC. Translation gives CASSQDSRDRGYNEQFF.

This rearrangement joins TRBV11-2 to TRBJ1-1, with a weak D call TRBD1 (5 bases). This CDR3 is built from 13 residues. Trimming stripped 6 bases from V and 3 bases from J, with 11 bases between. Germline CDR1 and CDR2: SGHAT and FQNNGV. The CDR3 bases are TGTGCCAGCAGGTTGTGGGGGGACACTGAAGCTTTCTTT. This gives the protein CASRLWGDTEAFF.

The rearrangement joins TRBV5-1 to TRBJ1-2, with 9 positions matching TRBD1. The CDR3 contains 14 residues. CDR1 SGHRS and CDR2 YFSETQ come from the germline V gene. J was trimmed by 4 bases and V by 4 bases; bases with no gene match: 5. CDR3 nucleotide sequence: TGCGCCAGCAGCGGGGACAGGGCAGGCTATGGCTACACCTTC. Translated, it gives CASSGDRAGYGYTF.

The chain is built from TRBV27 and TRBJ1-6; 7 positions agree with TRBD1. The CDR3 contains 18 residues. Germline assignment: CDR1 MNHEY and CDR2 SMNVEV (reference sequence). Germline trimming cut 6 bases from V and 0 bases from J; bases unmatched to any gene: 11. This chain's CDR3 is CASSPPGQTSSYNSPLHF. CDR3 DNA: TGTGCCAGCAGCCCTCCGGGACAGACGAGCTCCTATAATTCACCCCTCCACTTT.

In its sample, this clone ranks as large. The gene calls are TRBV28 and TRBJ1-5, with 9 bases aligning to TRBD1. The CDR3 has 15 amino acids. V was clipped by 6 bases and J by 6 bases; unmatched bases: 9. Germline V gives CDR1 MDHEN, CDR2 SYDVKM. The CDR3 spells CASSRTGGGGQPQHF. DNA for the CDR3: TGTGCCAGCAGCCGTACAGGGGGCGGGGGTCAGCCCCAGCATTTT.

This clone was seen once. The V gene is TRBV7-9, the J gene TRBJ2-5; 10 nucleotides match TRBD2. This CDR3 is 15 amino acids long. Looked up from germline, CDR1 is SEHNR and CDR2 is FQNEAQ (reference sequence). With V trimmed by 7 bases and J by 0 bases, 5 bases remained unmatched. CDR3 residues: CASMRTSGHQETQYF. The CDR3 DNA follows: TGTGCCAGCATGCGGACTAGCGGCCACCAAGAGACCCAGTACTTC.

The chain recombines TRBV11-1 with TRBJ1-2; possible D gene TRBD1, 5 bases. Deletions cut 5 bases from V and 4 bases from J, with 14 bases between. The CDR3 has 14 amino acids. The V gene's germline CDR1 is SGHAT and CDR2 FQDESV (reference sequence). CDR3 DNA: TGTGCCAGCAGCCCCTATCAGGGACTCTATGGCTACACCTTC. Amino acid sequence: CASSPYQGLYGYTF.

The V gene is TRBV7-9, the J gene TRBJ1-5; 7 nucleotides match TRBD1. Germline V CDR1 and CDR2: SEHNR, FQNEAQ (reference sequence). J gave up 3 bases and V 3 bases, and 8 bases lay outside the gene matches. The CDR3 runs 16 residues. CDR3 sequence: CASSFGTAAYNQPQHF. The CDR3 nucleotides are TGTGCCAGCAGCTTCGGGACAGCGGCTTACAATCAGCCCCAGCATTTT. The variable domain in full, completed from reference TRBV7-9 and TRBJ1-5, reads DTGVSQNPRHKITKRGQNVTFRCDPISEHNRLYWYRQTLGQGPEFLTYFQNEAQLEKSRLLSDRFSAERPKGSFSTLEIQRTEQGDSAMYLCASSFGTAAYNQPQHFGDGTRLSIL.

CDR3 coding DNA: TGTGCCAGCAGTTTATGGCGGGAGGGTTGGGAGCAGTTCTTC. Translation: CASSLWREGWEQFF. The chain has TRBV28 and TRBJ2-1, with 9 bases that match TRBD2. With V trimmed by 0 bases and J by 10 bases, 4 bases remained unmatched. The germline CDR1 and CDR2 sequences are MDHEN and SYDVKM. The CDR3 is 14 residues long.

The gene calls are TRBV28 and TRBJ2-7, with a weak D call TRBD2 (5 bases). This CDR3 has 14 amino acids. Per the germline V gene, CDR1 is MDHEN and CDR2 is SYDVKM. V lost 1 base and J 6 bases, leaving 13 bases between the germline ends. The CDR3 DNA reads TGTGCCAGCAGTTTATACCCCACTAGATGCGAGCAGTACTTC. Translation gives CASSLYPTRCEQYF.

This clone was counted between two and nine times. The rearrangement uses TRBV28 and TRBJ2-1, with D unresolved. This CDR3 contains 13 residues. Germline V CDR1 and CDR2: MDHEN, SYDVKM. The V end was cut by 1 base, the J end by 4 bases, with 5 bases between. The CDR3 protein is CASSLYRYNEQFF. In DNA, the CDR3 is TGTGCCAGCAGTTTATACCGGTACAATGAGCAGTTCTTC.

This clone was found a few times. CDR3 sequence: CASSAYREQPQHF. The CDR3 DNA follows: TGTGCCAGCAGTGCCTACAGGGAGCAGCCCCAGCATTTT. The V and J genes are TRBV6-6 and TRBJ1-5; TRBD1 is a possible D gene (6 bases). Germline CDR1 reads MNHNY; CDR2 reads SVGAGI (reference sequence). Trimming stripped 5 bases from V and 7 bases from J, with 12 bases between. This CDR3 spans 13 amino acids.

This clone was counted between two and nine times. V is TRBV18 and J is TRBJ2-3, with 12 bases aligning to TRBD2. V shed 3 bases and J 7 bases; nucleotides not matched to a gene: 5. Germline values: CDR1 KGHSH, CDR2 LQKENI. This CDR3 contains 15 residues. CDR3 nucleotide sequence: TGTGCCAGCTCACCGACTAGCGGGAGTTCGAATACGCAGTATTTT. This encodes CASSPTSGSSNTQYF.

Here the CDR3 DNA reads TGTGCCAGCAGCCCCAACGGACTCTCTGGAAACACCATATATTTT. Protein product: CASSPNGLSGNTIYF. The gene calls are TRBV2 and TRBJ1-3; no reliable D call. The germline V gene encodes CDR1 SNHLY and CDR2 FYNNEI. This CDR3 contains 15 residues. Trimming cost V 6 bases and J 0 bases, with 12 bases left between them.

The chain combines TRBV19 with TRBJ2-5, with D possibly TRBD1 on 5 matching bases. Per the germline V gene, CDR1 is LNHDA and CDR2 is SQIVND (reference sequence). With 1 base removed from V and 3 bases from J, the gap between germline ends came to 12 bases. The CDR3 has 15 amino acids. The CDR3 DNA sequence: TGTGCCAGTAGTATAGTTCCCGGCAGGGAAGAGACCCAGTACTTC. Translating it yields CASSIVPGREETQYF.

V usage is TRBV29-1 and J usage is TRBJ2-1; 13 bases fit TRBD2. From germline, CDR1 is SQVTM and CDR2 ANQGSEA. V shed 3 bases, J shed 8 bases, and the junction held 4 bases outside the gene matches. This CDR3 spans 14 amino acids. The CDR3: CSVDGTSGIDEQFF. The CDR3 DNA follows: TGCAGCGTTGACGGGACTAGCGGGATCGATGAGCAGTTCTTC.

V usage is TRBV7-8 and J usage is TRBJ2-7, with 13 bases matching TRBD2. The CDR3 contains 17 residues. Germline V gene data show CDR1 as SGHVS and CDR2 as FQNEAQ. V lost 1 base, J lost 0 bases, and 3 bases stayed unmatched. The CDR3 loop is CASSLGGLAGISYEQYF. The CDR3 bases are TGTGCCAGCAGCTTAGGGGGACTAGCGGGGATCTCCTACGAGCAGTACTTC.

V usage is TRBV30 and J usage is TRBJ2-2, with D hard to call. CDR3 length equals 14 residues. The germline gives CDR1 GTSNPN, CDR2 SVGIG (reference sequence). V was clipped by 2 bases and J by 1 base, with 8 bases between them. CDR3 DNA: TGTGCCTGGAGTACAACCTTGAACACCGGGGAGCTGTTTTTT. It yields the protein CAWSTTLNTGELFF.

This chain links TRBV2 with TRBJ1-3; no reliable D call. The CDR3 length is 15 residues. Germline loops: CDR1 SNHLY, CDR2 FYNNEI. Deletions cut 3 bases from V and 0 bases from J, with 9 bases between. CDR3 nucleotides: TGTGCCAGCAGTGATATACCAGACTCTGGAAACACCATATATTTT. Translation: CASSDIPDSGNTIYF.

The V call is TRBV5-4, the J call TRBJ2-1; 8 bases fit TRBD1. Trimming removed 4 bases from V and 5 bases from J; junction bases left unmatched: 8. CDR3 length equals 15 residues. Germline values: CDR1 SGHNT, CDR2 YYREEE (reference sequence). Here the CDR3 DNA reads TGTGCCAGCAGCAAGCCGGGACAGGAAAACAATGAGCAGTTCTTC. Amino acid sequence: CASSKPGQENNEQFF.

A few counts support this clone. For the CDR3, the DNA is TGTGCCAGCAGTGACTCGACAGCCTACAATGAGCAGTTCTTC. Its protein is CASSDSTAYNEQFF. V and J are TRBV6-4 and TRBJ2-1; D perhaps matches TRBD1 (5 bases). In germline, CDR1 is MRHNA, CDR2 SNTAGT. This CDR3 region has 14 residues. Trimming left V 0 bases short and J 2 bases short, with 5 bases between.

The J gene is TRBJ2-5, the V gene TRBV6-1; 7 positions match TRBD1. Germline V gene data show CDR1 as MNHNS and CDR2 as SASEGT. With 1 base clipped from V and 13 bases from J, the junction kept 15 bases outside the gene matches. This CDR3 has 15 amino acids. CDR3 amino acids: CASSEEGARGTTGYF. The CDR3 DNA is TGTGCCAGCAGTGAAGAGGGGGCCAGGGGGACGACCGGGTACTTC.

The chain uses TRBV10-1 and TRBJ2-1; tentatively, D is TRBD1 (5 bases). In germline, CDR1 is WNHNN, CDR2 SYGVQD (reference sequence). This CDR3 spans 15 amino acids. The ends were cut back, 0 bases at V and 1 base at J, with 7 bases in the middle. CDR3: CASSESKGSYNEQFF. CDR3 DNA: TGCGCCAGCAGTGAGTCGAAGGGGTCCTACAATGAGCAGTTCTTC.